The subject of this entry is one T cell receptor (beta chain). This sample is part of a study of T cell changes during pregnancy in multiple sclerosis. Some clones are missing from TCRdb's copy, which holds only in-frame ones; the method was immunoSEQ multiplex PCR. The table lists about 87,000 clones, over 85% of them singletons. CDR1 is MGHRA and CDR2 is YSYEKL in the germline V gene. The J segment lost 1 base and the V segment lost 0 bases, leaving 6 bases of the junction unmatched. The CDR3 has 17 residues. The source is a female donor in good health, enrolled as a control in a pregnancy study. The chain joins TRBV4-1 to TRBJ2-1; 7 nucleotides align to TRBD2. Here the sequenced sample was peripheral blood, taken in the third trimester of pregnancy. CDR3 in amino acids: CASSQDLTSRSYNEQFF. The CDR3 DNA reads TGCGCCAGCAGCCAAGATTTGACTAGCAGGTCCTACAATGAGCAGTTCTTC.